One sample yielded the 20 T cell receptor beta chains listed below, sequenced in a study of spatial heterogeneity in lung cancer. TCRdb used MiXCR to reprocess the 5' RACE reads, holding one entry per CDR3 protein. The sample records 20,000 to 25,000 distinct CDR3 sequences, 8% to 10% being singletons. Their antigens remain unidentified. Specified time point: sample taken at primary tumor resection. Whole-study results and caveats: Counts of expanded intratumoral alpha and beta TCRs tracked tumor mutation counts.

The source material was lung tumor tissue, sampled at surgery. The receptor source for this set is a male donor with early-stage non-small cell lung cancer.

V usage is TRBV5-1 and J usage is TRBJ2-2; D is undetermined. This CDR3 spans 16 amino acids. Germline CDR1 is SGHRS and CDR2 is YFSETQ. Trimming took off 0 bases at V and 2 bases at J, with 11 bases between the two ends. The chain's CDR3 is CASSLAPSINTGELFF. The CDR3 DNA sequence: TGCGCCAGCAGCTTGGCCCCCAGCATTAACACCGGGGAGCTGTTTTTT.

The sample holds one count of this clonotype. The chain joins TRBV5-1 to TRBJ2-1; D ambiguous. This CDR3 has 13 amino acids. Germline V gene sequence: CDR1 SGHRS, CDR2 YFSETQ. Trimming stripped 0 bases from V and 9 bases from J, with 10 bases between. CDR3 residues: CASSLGLAGEQFF. CDR3 sequence (DNA): TGCGCCAGCAGCTTGGGACTTGCAGGTGAGCAGTTCTTC.

The rearrangement links TRBV20-1 to TRBJ2-5, with no clear D. CDR1 is DFQATT, CDR2 SNEGSKA, per germline (reference sequence). The CDR3 is 10 amino acids. Trimming removed 5 bases from V and 2 bases from J, with 3 bases in between. CDR3 in DNA: TGCAGTGCTGTACAAGAGACCCAGTACTTC. It yields the protein CSAVQETQYF.

The gene calls are TRBV18 and TRBJ2-3; 8 bases are shared with TRBD1. Germline loops: CDR1 KGHSH, CDR2 LQKENI. The CDR3 consists of 15 residues. Trimming at V came to 4 bases and at J to 1 base, leaving 4 bases not matched to a gene. The CDR3 coding sequence is TGTGCCAGCTCACTCAGACAGGGGCGCACAGATACGCAGTATTTT. Translating gives CASSLRQGRTDTQYF.

In this sample, this clonotype turned up many times. This chain joins TRBV10-3 and TRBJ1-2; TRBD1 matches at 10 bases. V was pared by 6 bases and J by 4 bases, with 8 bases of the junction left unmatched. Germline V gives CDR1 ENHRY, CDR2 SYGVKD. This CDR3 has 15 residues. The CDR3 DNA reads as TGTGCCATCAGGACGACAGGGGGCCGGGGCTATGGCTACACCTTC. It is translated as CAIRTTGGRGYGYTF.

This clonotype was counted many times. This sequence joins TRBV3-1 and TRBJ2-3, with 8 bases lining up with TRBD2. V was pared by 4 bases and J by 0 bases, with 0 bases of the junction left unmatched. CDR3 length: 14 amino acids. In germline, CDR1 is LGHDT, CDR2 YNNKEL (reference sequence). The CDR3 nucleotides read TGTGCCAGCAGCCCGGGGGGGAGCACAGATACGCAGTATTTT. This encodes CASSPGGSTDTQYF.

This clonotype was counted many times. The chain is built from TRBV18 and TRBJ2-3, with a weak D call TRBD2 (5 bases). This CDR3 has 15 amino acids. V was shortened by 1 base and J by 5 bases, with 13 bases between the two germline ends. CDR1 and CDR2 from the germline V gene are KGHSH and LQKENI. In DNA form, the CDR3 reads TGTGCCAGCTCACCACGGGCTAGCTTAGGAGATACGCAGTATTTT. Residues: CASSPRASLGDTQYF.

This clonotype was seen many times. The chain joins TRBV7-2 to TRBJ1-6; unclear D gene. The CDR3 totals 14 residues. Per the germline V gene, CDR1 is SGHTA and CDR2 is FQGNSA. V lost 5 bases and J lost 5, with 10 bases in between. The CDR3 protein is CASSPALNNSPLHF. As DNA, the CDR3 is TGTGCCAGCAGCCCCGCACTTAATAATTCACCCCTCCACTTT.

This clonotype was detected ten times or more. This chain uses TRBV12-3 or TRBV12-4 with TRBJ2-5; D is uncertain. V lost 5 bases and J 7 bases, leaving 11 bases between the germline ends. The CDR3 loop spans 12 amino acids. CDR3 DNA: TGTGCCAGCAGTCCCCTGGCCGGGACCCAGTACTTC. Amino acid sequence: CASSPLAGTQYF.

This clonotype has a count of ten or more. The chain is built from TRBV28 and TRBJ2-2; no reliable D call. Germline CDR1 MDHEN, CDR2 SYDVKM. The CDR3 has 18 amino acids. Trimming removed 7 bases from V and 2 bases from J, with 23 bases in between. Here the CDR3 reads CASTPSREILINTGELFF. CDR3 DNA sequence: TGTGCCAGCACCCCCAGCAGAGAGATACTGATTAACACCGGGGAGCTGTTTTTT.

This clonotype was counted ten times or more. This chain uses TRBV14 with TRBJ2-1; D is possibly TRBD2 (5 bases). V was shortened by 4 bases and J by 7 bases, with 5 bases between the two germline ends. The germline V gene has CDR1 SGHDN and CDR2 FVKESK. CDR3 length equals 11 residues. As DNA, the CDR3 is TGTGCCAGCAGCCCGGGGAATGAGCAGTTCTTC. Translation gives CASSPGNEQFF.

In this sample, this clonotype turned up many times. The chain is built from TRBV6-1 and TRBJ2-3, with D possibly being TRBD1 (5 bases). Germline V lookup: CDR1 MNHNS, CDR2 SASEGT. This CDR3 comprises 15 residues. The V end lost 4 bases, the J end lost 4 bases, and 15 bases lay between the germline ends. CDR3 in amino acids: CASSVFSQGSDTQYF. The CDR3 coding sequence is TGTGCCAGCAGTGTCTTCAGTCAGGGATCAGATACGCAGTATTTT.

The genes are TRBV6-6 and TRBJ2-3, with D uncertain. The V end lost 4 bases, the J end lost 2 bases, and 13 bases lay between the germline ends. The CDR3 covers 15 residues. Germline CDR1 is MNHNY and CDR2 is SVGAGI (reference sequence). CDR3 nucleotides: TGTGCCAGCAGTTTCTCGACAATTATCACAGATACGCAGTATTTT. Amino acids: CASSFSTIITDTQYF.

By sample share, this clonotype is medium-sized. V and J are TRBV27 and TRBJ2-7; 10 nucleotides line up with TRBD1. J gave up 4 bases and V 7 bases, and 4 bases lay outside the gene matches. Germline assignment: CDR1 MNHEY and CDR2 SMNVEV (reference sequence). CDR3 length: 13 amino acids. The CDR3 loop is CASTRTGGYEQYF. In DNA form, the CDR3 reads TGTGCCAGCACCAGGACAGGGGGGTACGAGCAGTACTTC.

This clonotype was detected only a few times. The CDR3 region has the DNA TGCGCCAGCAGCTTGGTGGACGGGAGGAATTCACCCCTCCACTTT. Translated, it gives CASSLVDGRNSPLHF. The V call is TRBV5-1, the J call TRBJ1-6; D is uncertain. This CDR3 is built from 15 residues. The germline V gene has CDR1 SGHRS and CDR2 YFSETQ. V dropped 0 bases and J dropped 7 bases, with 11 bases sitting between them.

CDR3 loop: CASKLSPLYYGYTF. The CDR3 coding sequence is TGTGCCAGCAAGCTCTCCCCACTATACTATGGCTACACCTTC. This chain links TRBV28 with TRBJ1-2; D not certain. CDR3 length equals 14 residues. From germline, CDR1 is MDHEN and CDR2 SYDVKM. V was shortened by 7 bases and J by 3 bases, with 15 bases between the two germline ends.

This clonotype is medium-sized (0.01 to 0.1%) within its sample. The junction departs from germline at one end; a sequencing error may be responsible. V and J are TRBV12-3 or TRBV12-4 and TRBJ2-7, with unresolved D. The CDR3 is made up of 13 amino acids. The CDR3 sequence: CASSPRGRLTIIF. Here the CDR3 DNA reads TGTGCCAGCAGTCCCCGCGGACGTTTGACAATTATCTTC.

Many counts were recorded for this clonotype. This chain connects TRBV5-6 to TRBJ2-3; D gene unclear. The CDR3 consists of 13 residues. CDR1 and CDR2 from the germline V gene are SGHDT and YYEEEE. V lost 0 bases and J 6 bases, leaving 8 bases between the germline ends. CDR3 nucleotide sequence: TGTGCCAGCAGCTTGGGGGGTGTGGATACGCAGTATTTT. Its protein is CASSLGGVDTQYF.

The chain couples TRBV11-3 to TRBJ1-1; D gene uncertain. The CDR3 is made up of 12 amino acids. V was clipped by 5 bases and J by 1 base, with 5 bases between them. Germline CDR1 is SGHNT and CDR2 is YENEEA. The CDR3 reads CASSGRNTEAFF. The CDR3 DNA sequence: TGTGCCAGCAGCGGTCGGAACACTGAAGCTTTCTTT.

This clonotype appeared many times. J is TRBJ1-4 and V is TRBV7-8; D gene uncertain. Germline CDR1 is SGHVS and CDR2 is FQNEAQ. The CDR3 loop spans 14 amino acids. With 0 bases removed from V and 7 bases from J, the gap between germline ends came to 9 bases. CDR3 in DNA: TGTGCCAGCAGCTTAGCGATCGCGAGTGAAAAACTGTTTTTT. This translates into CASSLAIASEKLFF.